Listed here are 31 T cell receptor beta chains from one sample, sequenced in a study of shared clonotypes between healthy human individuals. Naive CD8 cells comprised CD45RO-negative, CCR7-positively selected cells, excluding terminally differentiated effector memory CD45RA+ cells. TCRdb's copy holds only in-frame clones and misses some; the assay was immunoSEQ multiplex PCR. The top ten hold under 2% of the sample, which has over 2,000,000 clones, roughly 93% seen once. The specimen was naive CD8+ T cells from PBMCs. Receptors were obtained from a man younger than 30 in good health. Some clones in this sample may be carry-over from other donors' samples.

This clone appeared once. The gene calls are TRBV7-9 and TRBJ1-6; no clear D. Looked up from germline, CDR1 is SEHNR and CDR2 is FQNEAQ (reference sequence). Trimming took 3 bases from V and 7 from J, leaving 10 bases between them. CDR3 length: 14 residues. CDR3 nucleotides: TGTGCCAGCAGCTTGTGGGATTTGAATTCACCCCTCCACTTT. Translated, it gives CASSLWDLNSPLHF. The whole variable domain, remainder taken from reference TRBV7-9 and TRBJ1-6, is DTGVSQNPRHKITKRGQNVTFRCDPISEHNRLYWYRQTLGQGPEFLTYFQNEAQLEKSRLLSDRFSAERPKGSFSTLEIQRTEQGDSAMYLCASSLWDLNSPLHFGNGTRLTVT.

The chain recombines TRBV5-6 with TRBJ1-1; D is unclear. The CDR3 totals 14 residues. CDR1 and CDR2 (germline): SGHDT, YYEEEE. Trimming removed 7 bases at V and 1 base at J, with 14 bases between. The CDR3 nucleotides read TGTGCCAGCTTAAGGATGGCCCCGAACACTGAAGCTTTCTTT. Translating it yields CASLRMAPNTEAFF.

Comment on this clone: The same CDR3 also results from other DNA sequences found in this sample. The gene calls are TRBV19 and TRBJ1-1; D not certain. The CDR3 is made up of 13 amino acids. The germline V gene has CDR1 LNHDA and CDR2 SQIVND (reference sequence). Trimming left V 1 base short and J 1 base short, with 4 bases between. CDR3 region: CASSIGRNTEAFF. In DNA, the CDR3 is TGTGCCAGTAGTATAGGGCGGAACACTGAAGCTTTCTTT.

The chain uses TRBV13 and TRBJ2-2; no clear D gene. Trimming removed 0 bases from V and 7 bases from J, with 9 bases in between. CDR1 PRHDT and CDR2 FYEKMQ come from the germline V gene (reference sequence). The CDR3 is 14 amino acids. The CDR3 DNA is TGTGCCAGCAGCTTAGGTCGGGCAGGCGGGGAGCTGTTTTTT. Amino acid sequence: CASSLGRAGGELFF.

As for this clone: Different DNA sequences within this sample yield the same CDR3. The chain is built from TRBV19 and TRBJ2-7, with D possibly TRBD1 on 6 matching bases. CDR3 size: 13 residues. CDR1 is LNHDA and CDR2 is SQIVND in the germline V gene (reference sequence). V gave up 6 bases and J gave up 0 bases, with 9 bases separating them. Here the CDR3 DNA reads TGTGCCAGTAGCCGAGGGGGCTCCTACGAGCAGTACTTC. Amino acid sequence: CASSRGGSYEQYF.

The CDR3 protein is CASSPRDGGTDTQYF. CDR3 bases: TGTGCCAGCAGCCCGCGGGACGGAGGCACAGATACGCAGTATTTT. The chain carries TRBV14 and TRBJ2-3, with TRBD2 as a possible D gene (6 bases). Germline V gene lookup returns CDR1 SGHDN and CDR2 FVKESK. The germline V and J ends were trimmed by 4 bases and 1 base, with 12 bases remaining between them. The CDR3 is 15 residues long.

The CDR3 here is CASSSPGGKETQYF. The CDR3 DNA follows: TGTGCCAGCAGCTCCCCAGGGGGCAAGGAGACCCAGTACTTC. The V gene is TRBV7-9, the J gene TRBJ2-5; 8 bases are a match to TRBD1. This CDR3 spans 14 amino acids. CDR1 and CDR2 from the germline V gene are SEHNR and FQNEAQ (reference sequence). J lost 5 bases, V lost 4 bases, and 6 bases had no gene match.

This chain's CDR3 is CAWNGGSGENSAPTYNEQFF. CDR3 bases: TGTGCCTGGAATGGCGGGTCAGGAGAAAATAGCGCGCCTACTTACAATGAGCAGTTCTTC. The chain couples TRBV30 to TRBJ2-1, with D perhaps matching TRBD2 (5 bases). V lost 4 bases to trimming and J lost 4 bases, with 32 bases between them. CDR1 is GTSNPN, CDR2 SVGIG, per germline (reference sequence). This CDR3 comprises 20 residues.

Concerning this clone: Other DNA variants within this sample encode the same CDR3. The chain joins TRBV25-1 to TRBJ2-7; unclear D gene. Germline assignment: CDR1 MGHDK and CDR2 SYGVNS. V shed 3 bases and J shed 2 bases, with 5 bases lying between them. This CDR3 region has 12 residues. This CDR3 reads CASSEAAYEQYF. The CDR3 DNA sequence: TGTGCCAGCAGTGAGGCAGCCTACGAGCAGTACTTC.

The chain employs TRBV7-8 and TRBJ2-7, with TRBD2 matching over 9 bases. V dropped 3 bases and J dropped 3; count of bases not matched to a gene: 6. This CDR3 is built from 15 residues. In germline, CDR1 is SGHVS, CDR2 FQNEAQ. The CDR3: CASSLGLAGRYEQYF. CDR3 bases: TGTGCCAGCAGCTTGGGGCTAGCGGGACGCTACGAGCAGTACTTC.

The chain links TRBV7-7 to TRBJ2-5, with D perhaps matching TRBD1 or TRBD2 (5 bases each). CDR1 SSHAT and CDR2 FNYEAQ come from the germline V gene (reference sequence). The CDR3 consists of 14 residues. V lost 5 bases to trimming and J lost 0 bases, with 10 bases between them. The CDR3 DNA reads TGTGCCAGCAGCCCGGGACGGTACCAAGAGACCCAGTACTTC. Encoded protein: CASSPGRYQETQYF.

The J gene is TRBJ1-5, the V gene TRBV5-1; D is uncertain. The CDR3 totals 15 residues. Germline V gives CDR1 SGHRS, CDR2 YFSETQ. The ends were cut back, 0 bases at V and 2 bases at J, with 9 bases in the middle. The CDR3 sequence is CASSLGTFRNQPQHF. The CDR3 bases are TGCGCCAGCAGCTTGGGGACCTTCCGCAATCAGCCCCAGCATTTT.

The chain joins TRBV2 to TRBJ2-7; 9 bases are shared with TRBD1. CDR3 length: 16 amino acids. Trimming cost V 9 bases and J 6 bases; bases outside gene matches: 18. Per the germline V gene, CDR1 is SNHLY and CDR2 is FYNNEI. The CDR3 region is CASNSGTGSRGVEQYF. CDR3 bases: TGTGCCAGTAATTCCGGGACAGGGTCCCGGGGGGTCGAGCAGTACTTC.

J is TRBJ2-1 and V is TRBV6-5; D perhaps matches TRBD2 (6 bases). This CDR3 is 13 amino acids long. The germline V gene has CDR1 MNHEY and CDR2 SVGAGI. Trimming pared 1 base from V and 9 bases from J, leaving 10 bases between. The CDR3: CASSYLRGGEQFF. CDR3 nucleotides: TGTGCCAGCAGTTACTTACGGGGAGGTGAGCAGTTCTTC.

The rearrangement uses TRBV18 and TRBJ2-1; 14 nucleotides align to TRBD2. The germline V gene encodes CDR1 KGHSH and CDR2 LQKENI. With 3 bases clipped from V and 7 bases from J, the junction kept 8 bases outside the gene matches. This CDR3 spans 17 amino acids. The DNA for the CDR3 is TGTGCCAGCTCACCCCAGGGACTAGCGGGAGATGGAAATGAGCAGTTCTTC. This codes for CASSPQGLAGDGNEQFF.

The V gene is TRBV2, the J gene TRBJ2-5, with D tentatively TRBD2 (5 bases). The CDR3 runs to 15 residues. Trimming left V 7 bases short and J 4 bases short, with 19 bases between. The germline V gene has CDR1 SNHLY and CDR2 FYNNEI. The CDR3 bases are TGTGCCAGCATCTCTGTCGGGGTCGATTCAGAGACCCAGTACTTC. As protein: CASISVGVDSETQYF. Full variable domain (outside the CDR3, taken from reference TRBV2 and TRBJ2-5): EPEVTQTPSHQVTQMGQEVILRCVPISNHLYFYWYRQILGQKVEFLVSFYNNEISEKSEIFDDQFSVERPDGSNFTLKIRSTKLEDSAMYFCASISVGVDSETQYFGPGTRLLVL.

The chain combines TRBV10-3 with TRBJ2-7, with D maybe TRBD2 (6 bases). The CDR3 is made up of 17 amino acids. V lost 3 bases to trimming and J lost 1 base, with 19 bases between them. Looked up from germline, CDR1 is ENHRY and CDR2 is SYGVKD. CDR3 sequence reads: CAISEWALAGPSYEQYF. CDR3 DNA sequence: TGTGCCATCAGTGAATGGGCTCTGGCGGGACCTTCCTACGAGCAGTACTTC.

V usage is TRBV7-2 and J usage is TRBJ1-2; D ambiguous. Trimming stripped 1 base from V and 4 bases from J, with 13 bases between. The CDR3 is 15 residues long. Germline CDR1 is SGHTA and CDR2 is FQGNSA. CDR3 region: CASSLEEGSGYGYTF. CDR3 nucleotides: TGTGCCAGCAGCTTAGAGGAGGGTTCTGGCTATGGCTACACCTTC.

This clone has only one observation. The rearrangement links TRBV11-2 to TRBJ2-1; D not certain. Germline CDR1 reads SGHAT; CDR2 reads FQNNGV. V was shortened by 1 base and J by 4 bases, with 11 bases between the two germline ends. This CDR3 spans 15 amino acids. CDR3 DNA sequence: TGTGCCAGCAGCTTAGGCCCCAGCTGGTACAATGAGCAGTTCTTC. Its protein is CASSLGPSWYNEQFF.

The V and J genes are TRBV7-9 and TRBJ2-1, with TRBD2 matching over 8 bases. Per the germline V gene, CDR1 is SEHNR and CDR2 is FQNEAQ (reference sequence). The V segment lost 5 bases and the J segment 9 bases; nucleotides outside the gene matches: 3. The CDR3 spans 12 residues. The DNA for the CDR3 is TGTGCCAGCAGCCCCGGACTAGCTGAGCAGTTCTTC. This codes for CASSPGLAEQFF. Drawing the rest from reference TRBV7-9 and TRBJ2-1, the complete variable domain is DTGVSQNPRHKITKRGQNVTFRCDPISEHNRLYWYRQTLGQGPEFLTYFQNEAQLEKSRLLSDRFSAERPKGSFSTLEIQRTEQGDSAMYLCASSPGLAEQFFGPGTRLTVL.

This clone appeared once. This sequence joins TRBV28 and TRBJ2-7; possible D gene TRBD2, 5 bases. The length of the CDR3 is 18 residues. CDR1 is MDHEN, CDR2 SYDVKM, per germline. The V end was cut by 6 bases, the J end by 1 base, with 25 bases between. CDR3 residues: CASSSRAGLSPPSYEQYF. The CDR3 DNA reads TGTGCCAGCAGCTCTCGGGCAGGACTCTCGCCACCTTCCTACGAGCAGTACTTC.

This chain joins TRBV7-9 and TRBJ2-5, with D possibly TRBD2 on 5 matching bases. The CDR3 length is 14 residues. V was pared by 4 bases and J by 2 bases, with 11 bases between. Germline loops: CDR1 SEHNR, CDR2 FQNEAQ (reference sequence). CDR3 region: CASSSPGEQETQYF. The CDR3 DNA reads as TGTGCCAGCAGCTCGCCCGGGGAACAAGAGACCCAGTACTTC.

The J gene is TRBJ2-1, the V gene TRBV27, with a tentative D call TRBD1 (6 bases). Germline lookup yields CDR1 MNHEY and CDR2 SMNVEV (reference sequence). The germline V and J ends were trimmed by 5 bases and 3 bases, with 11 bases remaining between them. CDR3 length: 14 amino acids. Here the CDR3 DNA reads TGTGCCAGCAGTCCCGGACAGAGCTACAATGAGCAGTTCTTC. Protein sequence: CASSPGQSYNEQFF.

This clone was seen more than once but under ten times. This chain links TRBV11-2 with TRBJ1-2; D unclear. In germline, CDR1 is SGHAT, CDR2 FQNNGV. The length of the CDR3 is 13 residues. V dropped 1 base and J dropped 4 bases, with 7 bases sitting between them. The chain's CDR3 is CASSLVPFYGYTF. The DNA for the CDR3 is TGTGCCAGCAGCTTAGTGCCCTTCTATGGCTACACCTTC.

The CDR3 DNA reads as TGCGCCAGCAGCCAAGCAGCCCCCTCCTACGAGCAGTACTTC. Translated: CASSQAAPSYEQYF. This chain connects TRBV4-1 to TRBJ2-7; unclear D gene. The CDR3 spans 14 residues. Per germline, CDR1 MGHRA and CDR2 YSYEKL. Trimming removed 1 base from V and 0 bases from J, with 7 bases in between.

The chain uses TRBV4-1 and TRBJ1-2; D gene uncertain. CDR3 size: 15 residues. Trimming pared 1 base from V and 3 bases from J, leaving 12 bases between. Germline values: CDR1 MGHRA, CDR2 YSYEKL. CDR3 in DNA: TGCGCCAGCAGCCAAGCGGGTCGCAGTGACTATGGCTACACCTTC. Its translation is CASSQAGRSDYGYTF.

Only one count was recorded for this clone. CDR3 region: CASSPSGLVPDTQYF. The CDR3 DNA sequence: TGTGCCAGCTCACCTTCCGGACTAGTTCCAGATACGCAGTATTTT. The rearrangement links TRBV18 to TRBJ2-3, with 7 positions matching TRBD2. J was trimmed by 4 bases and V by 3 bases; bases with no gene match: 7. Germline lookup yields CDR1 KGHSH and CDR2 LQKENI. The length of the CDR3 is 15 residues.

The chain combines TRBV28 with TRBJ2-2; the D is unclear. This CDR3 contains 15 residues. CDR1 and CDR2 (germline): MDHEN, SYDVKM. V gave up 6 bases and J gave up 3 bases, with 14 bases separating them. DNA for the CDR3: TGTGCCAGCAGCCCGCCTAAACAATACACCGGGGAGCTGTTTTTT. This gives the protein CASSPPKQYTGELFF.

This clone came up once. The chain links TRBV27 to TRBJ2-7; 9 bases line up with TRBD1. V lost 3 bases, J lost 0 bases, and 6 bases stayed unmatched. CDR3 size: 16 residues. Germline lookup yields CDR1 MNHEY and CDR2 SMNVEV (reference sequence). The CDR3 here is CASSFSRQGDSYEQYF. CDR3 DNA: TGTGCCAGCAGTTTTTCTCGACAGGGGGACTCCTACGAGCAGTACTTC.

This sequence joins TRBV2 and TRBJ1-4; D uncertain. Germline V gene lookup returns CDR1 SNHLY and CDR2 FYNNEI. The ends were cut back, 7 bases at V and 2 bases at J, with 14 bases in the middle. CDR3 length equals 15 residues. CDR3 protein: CASMGPGRTNEKLFF. CDR3 DNA sequence: TGTGCCAGCATGGGCCCCGGACGGACTAATGAAAAACTGTTTTTT.

The rearrangement uses TRBV7-8 and TRBJ2-5; maybe TRBD2 (6 bases). Germline V gene data show CDR1 as SGHVS and CDR2 as FQNEAQ. The CDR3 spans 14 residues. Trimming took off 2 bases at V and 2 bases at J, with 9 bases between the two ends. In DNA, the CDR3 is TGTGCCAGCAGCTTACTAGCGACTCAAGAGACCCAGTACTTC. Its translation is CASSLLATQETQYF.